This paragraph covers one T cell receptor (beta chain) sequence. The table came from immunoSEQ multiplex PCR; TCRdb's copy has only in-frame clones and leaves some out. The repertoire holds 79,000 or so clones, roughly 90% seen once, with approximately 0.25% in the top ten. The sample belongs to a study of technical replicates of blood from a few donors. The CDR3 is 15 residues long. V dropped 1 base and J dropped 7 bases, with 14 bases sitting between them. Per the germline V gene, CDR1 is MGHRA and CDR2 is YSYEKL. The rearrangement uses TRBV4-1 and TRBJ2-4; D gene ambiguous. This receptor was identified in a human donor in good health. The sequencing sample was made of T cells isolated from PBMCs. CDR3 nucleotide sequence: TGCGCCAGCAGCCAAGCGGCGGTAAATTGGAACATTCAGTACTTC. It specifies CASSQAAVNWNIQYF.